The 12 T cell receptor beta chains given below trace back to one sample, sequenced in a study of blood T cell repertoires in COVID-19. TCRdb keeps only in-frame clones here, not all; method: immunoSEQ multiplex PCR. Altogether 100,000 to 150,000 clones are present, over 65% being singletons, with the ten largest covering about 6.6%. Sequenced sample: peripheral blood. The receptors were sampled from a man aged 65 to 85 with acute or convalescent COVID-19.

Here the CDR3 reads CASSPPGGDEQFF. CDR3 bases: TGTGCCAGCTCACCACCGGGCGGGGATGAGCAGTTCTTC. The chain has TRBV18 and TRBJ2-1; maybe TRBD2 (6 bases). The CDR3 totals 13 residues. The V gene lost 0 bases and the J gene lost 8 bases, with 8 bases spanning the gap. CDR1 is KGHSH and CDR2 is LQKENI in the germline V gene.

This chain uses TRBV6-2 or TRBV6-3 with TRBJ1-4, with TRBD1 matching over 10 bases. Germline lookup yields CDR1 MNHEY and CDR2 SVGEGT. The CDR3 is 15 residues long. The junction had 6 bases not matched to a gene; V was cut back by 4 bases and J by 7 bases. The CDR3 region is CASSLTGGVSEKLFF. CDR3 coding DNA: TGTGCCAGCAGTTTGACAGGGGGCGTGAGTGAAAAACTGTTTTTT.

The V call is TRBV12-3 or TRBV12-4, the J call TRBJ2-7, with D maybe TRBD1 (5 bases). Trimming removed 8 bases at V and 2 bases at J, with 13 bases between. The CDR3 has 13 amino acids. The CDR3 loop reads CASSPQGTYEQYF. DNA for the CDR3: TGTGCCAGCTCTCCCCAGGGAACCTACGAGCAGTACTTC.

The chain links TRBV24-1 to TRBJ2-1, with a weak D call TRBD1 (5 bases). The CDR3 has 13 residues. The ends were cut back, 3 bases at V and 13 bases at J, with 15 bases in the middle. CDR1 and CDR2 from the germline V gene are KGHDR and SFDVKD. CDR3 protein: CATSDERQNPQFF. In DNA, the CDR3 is TGTGCCACCAGTGATGAGAGACAGAACCCTCAGTTCTTC.

This rearrangement joins TRBV29-1 to TRBJ2-5, with 7 positions matching TRBD1. Germline CDR1 SQVTM, CDR2 ANQGSEA. This CDR3 is built from 12 residues. V was pared by 8 bases and J by 5 bases, with 8 bases of the junction left unmatched. Here the CDR3 reads CSMWQGDETQYF. CDR3 in DNA: TGCAGCATGTGGCAGGGGGACGAGACCCAGTACTTC.

The chain uses TRBV30 and TRBJ1-5, with 8 bases that match TRBD1. Germline V gene data show CDR1 as GTSNPN and CDR2 as SVGIG (reference sequence). V lost 5 bases and J lost 4; bases outside the gene matches: 4. The CDR3 totals 13 residues. The CDR3 nucleotides are TGTGCCTGGGGTTGGACAGGGAATCAGCCCCAGCATTTT. It yields the protein CAWGWTGNQPQHF.

The V gene is TRBV5-1, the J gene TRBJ2-1; 8 bases fit TRBD1. V shed 2 bases, J shed 0 bases, and the junction held 4 bases outside the gene matches. CDR1 and CDR2 (germline): SGHRS, YFSETQ. This CDR3 has 16 residues. The CDR3 DNA sequence: TGCGCCAGCAGCTTTTCCGGGACAGGCTCCTACAATGAGCAGTTCTTC. It codes for CASSFSGTGSYNEQFF. The full variable domain, its missing parts supplied by reference TRBV5-1 and TRBJ2-1, is KAGVTQTPRYLIKTRGQQVTLSCSPISGHRSVSWYQQTPGQGLQFLFEYFSETQRNKGNFPGRFSGRQFSNSRSEMNVSTLELGDSALYLCASSFSGTGSYNEQFFGPGTRLTVL.

The genes are TRBV20-1 and TRBJ2-5, with a possible D match to TRBD1 (5 bases). Trimming took off 3 bases at V and 4 bases at J, with 12 bases between the two ends. Germline assignment: CDR1 DFQATT and CDR2 SNEGSKA (reference sequence). This CDR3 is built from 13 residues. CDR3 DNA sequence: TGCAGTGCTAGTCAGGGTTTGGTAGAGACCCAGTACTTC. Translated, it gives CSASQGLVETQYF.

For the CDR3, the DNA is TGTGCCAGTAGTATTGTCGGCACAGATACGCAGTATTTT. Its protein is CASSIVGTDTQYF. The genes are TRBV19 and TRBJ2-3; D unresolved. This CDR3 is 13 amino acids long. V was clipped by 3 bases and J by 1 base, with 5 bases between them. Germline CDR1 LNHDA, CDR2 SQIVND (reference sequence).

The chain uses TRBV4-1 and TRBJ1-5, with D uncertain. Trimming pared 0 bases from V and 3 bases from J, leaving 6 bases between. The CDR3 totals 14 residues. CDR1 is MGHRA, CDR2 YSYEKL, per germline. The chain's CDR3 is CASSQDRVNQPQHF. For the CDR3, the DNA is TGCGCCAGCAGCCAAGATCGTGTCAATCAGCCCCAGCATTTT.

This chain joins TRBV30 and TRBJ1-4; D is unclear. CDR1 is GTSNPN, CDR2 SVGIG, per germline (reference sequence). V lost 0 bases and J 8 bases, leaving 10 bases between the germline ends. The CDR3 runs 13 residues. CDR3 in DNA: TGTGCCTGGAGTGTGGAGGAAGGGGAAAAACTGTTTTTT. It is translated as CAWSVEEGEKLFF.

The sample holds a few counts of this clone. This rearrangement joins TRBV13 to TRBJ2-7; D is perhaps TRBD2 (5 bases). Trimming took 3 bases from V and 7 from J, leaving 10 bases between them. The CDR3 is made up of 12 amino acids. Germline V gene data show CDR1 as PRHDT and CDR2 as FYEKMQ (reference sequence). CDR3: CASSFVGGEQYF. In DNA form, the CDR3 reads TGTGCCAGCAGCTTCGTCGGCGGGGAGCAGTACTTC.